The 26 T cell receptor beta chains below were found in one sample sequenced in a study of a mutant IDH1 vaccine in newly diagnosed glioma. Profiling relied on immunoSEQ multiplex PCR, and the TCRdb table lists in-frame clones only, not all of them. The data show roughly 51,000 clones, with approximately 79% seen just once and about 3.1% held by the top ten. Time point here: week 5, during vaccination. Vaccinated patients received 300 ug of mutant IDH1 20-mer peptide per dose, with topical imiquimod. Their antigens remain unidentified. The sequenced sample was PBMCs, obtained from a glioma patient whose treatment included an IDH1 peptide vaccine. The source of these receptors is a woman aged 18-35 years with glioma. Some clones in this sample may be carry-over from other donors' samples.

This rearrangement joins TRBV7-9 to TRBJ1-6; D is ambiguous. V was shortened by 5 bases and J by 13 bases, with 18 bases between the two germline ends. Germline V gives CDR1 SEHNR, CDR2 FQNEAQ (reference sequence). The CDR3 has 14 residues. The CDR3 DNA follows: TGTGCCAGCAGCCGGGCGGTGAGGCGCGATCCCCTCCACTTT. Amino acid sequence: CASSRAVRRDPLHF.

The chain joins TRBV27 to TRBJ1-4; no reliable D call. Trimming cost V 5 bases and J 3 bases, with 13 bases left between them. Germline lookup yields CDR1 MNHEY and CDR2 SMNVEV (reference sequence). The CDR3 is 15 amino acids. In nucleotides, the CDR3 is TGTGCCAGCAGTCTTCCGCGAAGGCCTAATGAAAAACTGTTTTTT. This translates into CASSLPRRPNEKLFF.

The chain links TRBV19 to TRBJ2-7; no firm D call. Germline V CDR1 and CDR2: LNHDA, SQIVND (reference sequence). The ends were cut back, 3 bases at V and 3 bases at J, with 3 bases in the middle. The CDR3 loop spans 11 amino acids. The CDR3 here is CASSIHYEQYF. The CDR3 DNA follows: TGTGCCAGTAGTATTCACTACGAGCAGTACTTC. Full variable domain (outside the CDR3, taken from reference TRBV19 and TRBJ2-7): DGGITQSPKYLFRKEGQNVTLSCEQNLNHDAMYWYRQDPGQGLRLIYYSQIVNDFQKGDIAEGYSVSREKKESFPLTVTSAQKNPTAFYLCASSIHYEQYFGPGTRLTVT.

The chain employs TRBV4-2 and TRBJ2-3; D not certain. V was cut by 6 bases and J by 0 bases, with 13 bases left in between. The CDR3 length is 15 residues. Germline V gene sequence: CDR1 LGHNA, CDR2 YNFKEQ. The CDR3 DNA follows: TGTGCCAGCAGAGCCCTAGGGCCTAGCACAGATACGCAGTATTTT. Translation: CASRALGPSTDTQYF.

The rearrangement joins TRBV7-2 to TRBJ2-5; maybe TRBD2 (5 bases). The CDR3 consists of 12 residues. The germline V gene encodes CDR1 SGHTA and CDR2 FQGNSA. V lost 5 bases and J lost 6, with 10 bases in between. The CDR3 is CASSRGAKTQYF. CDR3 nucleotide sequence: TGTGCCAGCAGCCGGGGTGCGAAGACCCAGTACTTC.

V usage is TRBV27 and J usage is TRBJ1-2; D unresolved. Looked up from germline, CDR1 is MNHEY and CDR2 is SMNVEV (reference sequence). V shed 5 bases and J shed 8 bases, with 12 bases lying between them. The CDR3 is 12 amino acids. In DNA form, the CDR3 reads TGTGCCAGCAGTCCCCCGACGGGGGGCTACACCTTC. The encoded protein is CASSPPTGGYTF.

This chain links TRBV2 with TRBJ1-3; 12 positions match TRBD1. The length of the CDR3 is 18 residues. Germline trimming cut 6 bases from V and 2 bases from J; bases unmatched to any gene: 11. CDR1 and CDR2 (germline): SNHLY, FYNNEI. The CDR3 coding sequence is TGTGCCAGCAGCCCTCTGGCGGGACAGGGGGCAGCTGGAAACACCATATATTTT. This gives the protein CASSPLAGQGAAGNTIYF.

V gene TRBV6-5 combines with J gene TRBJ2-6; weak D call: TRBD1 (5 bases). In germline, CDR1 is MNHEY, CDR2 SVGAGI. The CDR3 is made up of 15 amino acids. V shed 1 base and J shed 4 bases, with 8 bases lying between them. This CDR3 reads CASSYFGAGANVLTF. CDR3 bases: TGTGCCAGCAGTTACTTTGGGGCCGGGGCCAACGTCCTGACTTTC.

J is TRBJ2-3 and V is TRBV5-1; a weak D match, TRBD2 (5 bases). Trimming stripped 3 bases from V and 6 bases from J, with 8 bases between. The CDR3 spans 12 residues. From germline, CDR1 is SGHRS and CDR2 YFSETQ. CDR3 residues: CASSWGADTQYF. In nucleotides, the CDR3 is TGCGCCAGCAGCTGGGGAGCGGATACGCAGTATTTT. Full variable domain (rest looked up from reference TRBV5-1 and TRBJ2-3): KAGVTQTPRYLIKTRGQQVTLSCSPISGHRSVSWYQQTPGQGLQFLFEYFSETQRNKGNFPGRFSGRQFSNSRSEMNVSTLELGDSALYLCASSWGADTQYFGPGTRLTVL.

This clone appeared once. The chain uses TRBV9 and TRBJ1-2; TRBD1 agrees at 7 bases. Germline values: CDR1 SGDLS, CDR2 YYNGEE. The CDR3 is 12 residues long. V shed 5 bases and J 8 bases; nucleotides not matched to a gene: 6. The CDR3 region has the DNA TGTGCCAGCAGTCAGGGACAGACCGGCTACACCTTC. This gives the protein CASSQGQTGYTF.

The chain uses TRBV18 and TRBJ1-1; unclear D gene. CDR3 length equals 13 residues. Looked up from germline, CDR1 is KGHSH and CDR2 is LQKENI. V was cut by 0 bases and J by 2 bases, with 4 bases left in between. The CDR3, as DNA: TGTGCCAGCTCACCACCCCCAAACACTGAAGCTTTCTTT. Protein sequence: CASSPPPNTEAFF.

The CDR3 sequence: CASSLGLSTDTQYF. The CDR3 region has the DNA TGTGCCAGCAGTTTAGGACTTAGCACAGATACGCAGTATTTT. The chain uses TRBV27 and TRBJ2-3, with D possibly TRBD2 on 5 matching bases. The CDR3 covers 14 residues. V was clipped by 2 bases and J by 0 bases, with 6 bases between them. Per germline, CDR1 MNHEY and CDR2 SMNVEV (reference sequence).

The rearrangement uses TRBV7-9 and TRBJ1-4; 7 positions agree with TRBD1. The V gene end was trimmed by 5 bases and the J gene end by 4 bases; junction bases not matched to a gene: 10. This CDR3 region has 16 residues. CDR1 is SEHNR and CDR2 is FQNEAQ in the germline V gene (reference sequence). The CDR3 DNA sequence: TGTGCCAGCAGCCCACAGGGGAATTACGGTAATGAAAAACTGTTTTTT. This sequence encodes CASSPQGNYGNEKLFF.

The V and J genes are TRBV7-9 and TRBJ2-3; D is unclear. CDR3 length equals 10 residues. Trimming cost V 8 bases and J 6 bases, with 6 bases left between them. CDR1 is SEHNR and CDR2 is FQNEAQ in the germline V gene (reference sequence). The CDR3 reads CASEGDTQYF. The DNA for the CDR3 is TGTGCCAGCGAAGGGGATACGCAGTATTTT. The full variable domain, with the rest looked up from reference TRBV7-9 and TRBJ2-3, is DTGVSQNPRHKITKRGQNVTFRCDPISEHNRLYWYRQTLGQGPEFLTYFQNEAQLEKSRLLSDRFSAERPKGSFSTLEIQRTEQGDSAMYLCASEGDTQYFGPGTRLTVL.

The CDR3 DNA reads as TGCGCCAGCAGCATCCGGGGCAGGGGGAACACTGAAGCTTTCTTT. Residues: CASSIRGRGNTEAFF. The chain joins TRBV5-1 to TRBJ1-1, with D tentatively TRBD1 (6 bases). Germline CDR1 reads SGHRS; CDR2 reads YFSETQ. The length of the CDR3 is 15 residues. Trimming shortened V by 4 bases and J by 1 base, and 14 bases separated the two germline ends.

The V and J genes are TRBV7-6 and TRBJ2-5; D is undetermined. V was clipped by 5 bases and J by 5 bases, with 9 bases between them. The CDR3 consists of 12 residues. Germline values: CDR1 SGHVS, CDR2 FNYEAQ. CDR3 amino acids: CASSPKGETQYF. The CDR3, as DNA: TGTGCCAGCAGCCCGAAAGGGGAGACCCAGTACTTC. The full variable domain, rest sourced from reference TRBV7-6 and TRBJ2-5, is GAGVSQSPRYKVTKRGQDVALRCDPISGHVSLYWYRQALGQGPEFLTYFNYEAQQDKSGLPNDRFSAERPEGSISTLTIQRTEQRDSAMYRCASSPKGETQYFGPGTRLLVL.

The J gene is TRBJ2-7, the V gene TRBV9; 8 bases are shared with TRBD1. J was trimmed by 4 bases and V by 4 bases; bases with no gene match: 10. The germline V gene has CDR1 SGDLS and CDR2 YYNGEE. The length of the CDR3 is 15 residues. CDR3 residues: CASSPAPRQGYEQYF. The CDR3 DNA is TGTGCCAGCAGCCCGGCCCCCCGACAGGGGTACGAGCAGTACTTC.

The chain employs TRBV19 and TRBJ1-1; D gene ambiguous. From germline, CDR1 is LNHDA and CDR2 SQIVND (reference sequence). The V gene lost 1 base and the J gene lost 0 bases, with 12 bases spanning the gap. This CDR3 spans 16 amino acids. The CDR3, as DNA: TGTGCCAGTAGTATAGGGAGGGCCTTACTGAACACTGAAGCTTTCTTT. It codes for CASSIGRALLNTEAFF.

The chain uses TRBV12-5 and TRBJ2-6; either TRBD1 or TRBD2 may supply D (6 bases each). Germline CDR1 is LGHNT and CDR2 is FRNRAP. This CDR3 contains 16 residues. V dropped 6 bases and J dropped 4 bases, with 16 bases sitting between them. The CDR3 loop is CASGPWGAEGANVLTF. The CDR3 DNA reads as TGTGCTAGTGGGCCGTGGGGGGCGGAGGGGGCCAACGTCCTGACTTTC.

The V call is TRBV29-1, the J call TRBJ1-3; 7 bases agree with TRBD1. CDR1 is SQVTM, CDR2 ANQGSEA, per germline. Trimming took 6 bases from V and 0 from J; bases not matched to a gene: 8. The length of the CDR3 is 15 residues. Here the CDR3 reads CSVGQAGSSGNTIYF. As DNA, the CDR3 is TGCAGCGTCGGACAGGCCGGAAGCTCTGGAAACACCATATATTTT.

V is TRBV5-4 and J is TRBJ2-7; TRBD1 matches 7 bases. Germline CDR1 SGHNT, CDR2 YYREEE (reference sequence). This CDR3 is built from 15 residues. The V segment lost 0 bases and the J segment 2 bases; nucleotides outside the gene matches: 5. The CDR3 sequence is CASSLEAGGPYEQYF. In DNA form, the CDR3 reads TGTGCCAGCAGCTTGGAGGCAGGGGGACCCTACGAGCAGTACTTC.

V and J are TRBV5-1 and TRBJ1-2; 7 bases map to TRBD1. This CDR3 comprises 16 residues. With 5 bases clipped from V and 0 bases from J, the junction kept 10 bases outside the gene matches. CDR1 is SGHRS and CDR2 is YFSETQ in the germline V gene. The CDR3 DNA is TGCGCCAGCAGAGGGGACAGACTTGTCCCTAACTATGGCTACACCTTC. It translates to CASRGDRLVPNYGYTF.

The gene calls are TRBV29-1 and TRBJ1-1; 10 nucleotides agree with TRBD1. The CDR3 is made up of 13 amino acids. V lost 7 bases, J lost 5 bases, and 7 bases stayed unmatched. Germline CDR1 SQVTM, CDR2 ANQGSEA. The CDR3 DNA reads TGCAGCGCCCGACAGGGGGCGAAAACTGAAGCTTTCTTT. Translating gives CSARQGAKTEAFF. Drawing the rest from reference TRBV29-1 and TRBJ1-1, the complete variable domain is SAVISQKPSRDICQRGTSLTIQCQVDSQVTMMFWYRQQPGQSLTLIATANQGSEATYESGFVIDKFPISRPNLTFSTLTVSNMSPEDSSIYLCSARQGAKTEAFFGQGTRLTVV.

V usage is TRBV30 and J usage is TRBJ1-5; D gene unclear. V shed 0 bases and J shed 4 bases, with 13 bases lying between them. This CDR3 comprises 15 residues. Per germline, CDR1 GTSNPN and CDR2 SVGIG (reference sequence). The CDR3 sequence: CAWSVHDMSNQPQHF. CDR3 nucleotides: TGTGCCTGGAGTGTACATGACATGTCGAATCAGCCCCAGCATTTT. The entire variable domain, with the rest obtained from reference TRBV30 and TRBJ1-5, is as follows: SQTIHQWPATLVQPVGSPLSLECTVEGTSNPNLYWYRQAAGRGLQLLFYSVGIGQISSEVPQNLSASRPQDRQFILSSKKLLLSDSGFYLCAWSVHDMSNQPQHFGDGTRLSIL.

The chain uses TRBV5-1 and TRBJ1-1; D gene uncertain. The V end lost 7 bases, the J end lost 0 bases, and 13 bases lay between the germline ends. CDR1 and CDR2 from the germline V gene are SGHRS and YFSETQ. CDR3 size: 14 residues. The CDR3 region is CASSQPSMNTEAFF. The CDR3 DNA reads TGCGCCAGCTCTCAGCCTTCCATGAACACTGAAGCTTTCTTT.

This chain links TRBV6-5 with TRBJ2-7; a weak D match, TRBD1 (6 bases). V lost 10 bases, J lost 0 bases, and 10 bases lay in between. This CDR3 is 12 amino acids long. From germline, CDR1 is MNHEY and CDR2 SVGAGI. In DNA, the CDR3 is TGTGCCACCAGCAGGGGCTCCTACGAGCAGTACTTC. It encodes CATSRGSYEQYF.